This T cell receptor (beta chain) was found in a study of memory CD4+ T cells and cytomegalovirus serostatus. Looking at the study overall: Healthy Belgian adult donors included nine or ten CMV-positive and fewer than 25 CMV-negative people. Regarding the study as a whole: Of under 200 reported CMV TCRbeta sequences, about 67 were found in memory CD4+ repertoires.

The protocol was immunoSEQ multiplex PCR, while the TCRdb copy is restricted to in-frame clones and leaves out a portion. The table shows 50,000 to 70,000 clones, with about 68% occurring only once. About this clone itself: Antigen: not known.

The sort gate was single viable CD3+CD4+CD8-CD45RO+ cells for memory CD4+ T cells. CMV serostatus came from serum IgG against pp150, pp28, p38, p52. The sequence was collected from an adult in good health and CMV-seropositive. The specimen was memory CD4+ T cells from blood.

The CDR3 protein is CASSFYRGGETQYF. For the CDR3, the DNA is TGTGCCAGCAGCTTCTACAGGGGAGGAGAGACCCAGTACTTC. The V and J genes are TRBV5-6 and TRBJ2-5, with D possibly being TRBD1 (7 bases). Per germline, CDR1 SGHDT and CDR2 YYEEEE. The CDR3 runs 14 residues. The V gene lost 2 bases and the J gene lost 4 bases, with 12 bases spanning the gap.